The sequence of this TCR beta chain was determined in a study of cytomegalovirus exposure and HLA in healthy donors. The study, taken as a whole, reports: Accurate predictions that matched the HLA-A and HLA-B alleles of most subjects were reportedly made from TCR beta sequences. In a later analysis, specific HLA alleles were associated with around 17,000 TCR beta sequences at a 0.05 false discovery rate.

PCR used 60 Vbeta primers and 13 Jbeta primers. Clones were sequenced by immunoSEQ multiplex PCR, and TCRdb holds only the in-frame ones, with some missing. The sample holds about 160,000 clones; 77% are singletons and the top ten take about 3.8%. The trim removed 0 bases at V and 4 bases at J, leaving 4 bases unmatched. CDR1 is GTSNPN and CDR2 is SVGIG in the germline V gene (reference sequence). This CDR3 spans 16 amino acids. A word on this clone: No antigen is known for it.

Nominally healthy donors provided the samples, though records likely missed some immune exposures. The clonotype was recovered from a man younger than 45 in good health and CMV-seropositive. V is TRBV30 and J is TRBJ1-6, with 9 bases lining up with TRBD1. Sequencing was performed on PBMCs. CDR3 loop: CAWSVRQGGYNSPLHF. For the CDR3, the DNA is TGTGCCTGGAGTGTACGACAGGGGGGGTATAATTCACCCCTCCACTTT.